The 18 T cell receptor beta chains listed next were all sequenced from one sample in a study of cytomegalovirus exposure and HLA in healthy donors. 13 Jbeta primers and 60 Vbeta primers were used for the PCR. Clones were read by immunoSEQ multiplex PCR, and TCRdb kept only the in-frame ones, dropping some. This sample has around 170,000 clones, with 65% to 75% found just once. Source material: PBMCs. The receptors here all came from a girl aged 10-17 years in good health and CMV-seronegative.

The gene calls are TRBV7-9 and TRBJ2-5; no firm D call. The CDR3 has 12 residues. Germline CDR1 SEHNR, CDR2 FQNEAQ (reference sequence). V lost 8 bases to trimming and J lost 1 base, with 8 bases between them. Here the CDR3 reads CASAPIQETQYF. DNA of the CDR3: TGTGCCAGCGCTCCTATCCAAGAGACCCAGTACTTC.

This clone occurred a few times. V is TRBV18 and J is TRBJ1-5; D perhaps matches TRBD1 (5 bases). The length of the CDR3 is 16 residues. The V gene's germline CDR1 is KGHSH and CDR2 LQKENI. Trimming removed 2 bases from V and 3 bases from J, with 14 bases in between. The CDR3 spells CASSPLGQGNNQPQHF. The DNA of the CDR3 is TGTGCCAGCTCACCATTAGGGCAGGGTAACAATCAGCCCCAGCATTTT.

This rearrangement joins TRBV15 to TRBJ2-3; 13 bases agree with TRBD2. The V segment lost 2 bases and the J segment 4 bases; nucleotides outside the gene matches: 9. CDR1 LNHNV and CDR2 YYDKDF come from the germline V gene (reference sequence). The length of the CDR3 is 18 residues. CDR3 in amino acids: CATSRLRTSGGLPDTQYF. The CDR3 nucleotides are TGTGCCACCAGCAGACTTCGGACTAGCGGGGGACTGCCAGATACGCAGTATTTT.

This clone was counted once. CDR3 in amino acids: CASSRTRGLSRESYEQYF. The CDR3 DNA sequence: TGTGCCAGCAGCCGCACCCGAGGACTGTCCCGCGAGTCCTACGAGCAGTACTTC. The chain carries TRBV7-9 and TRBJ2-7, with D maybe TRBD2 (5 bases). This CDR3 contains 18 residues. The germline gives CDR1 SEHNR, CDR2 FQNEAQ (reference sequence). V was cut by 5 bases and J by 1 base, with 24 bases left in between. The full variable domain, its missing parts supplied by reference TRBV7-9 and TRBJ2-7, is DTGVSQNPRHKITKRGQNVTFRCDPISEHNRLYWYRQTLGQGPEFLTYFQNEAQLEKSRLLSDRFSAERPKGSFSTLEIQRTEQGDSAMYLCASSRTRGLSRESYEQYFGPGTRLTVT.

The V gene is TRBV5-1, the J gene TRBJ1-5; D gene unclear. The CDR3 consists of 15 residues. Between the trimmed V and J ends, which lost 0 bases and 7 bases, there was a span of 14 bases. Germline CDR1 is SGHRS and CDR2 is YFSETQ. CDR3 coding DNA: TGCGCCAGCAGCTTGGTGGGAGGGTTGGGACAGCCCCAGCATTTT. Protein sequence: CASSLVGGLGQPQHF.

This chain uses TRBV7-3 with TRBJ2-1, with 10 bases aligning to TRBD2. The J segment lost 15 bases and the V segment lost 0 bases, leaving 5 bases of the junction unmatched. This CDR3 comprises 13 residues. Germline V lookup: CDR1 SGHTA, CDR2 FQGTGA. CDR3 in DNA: TGTGCCAGCAGCTTAACGGCTAGCGGGGGACTGTTCTTC. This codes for CASSLTASGGLFF. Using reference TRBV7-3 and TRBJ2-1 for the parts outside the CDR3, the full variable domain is GAGVSQTPSNKVTEKGKYVELRCDPISGHTALYWYRQSLGQGPEFLIYFQGTGAADDSGLPNDRFFAVRPEGSVSTLKIQRTERGDSAVYLCASSLTASGGLFFGPGTRLTVL.

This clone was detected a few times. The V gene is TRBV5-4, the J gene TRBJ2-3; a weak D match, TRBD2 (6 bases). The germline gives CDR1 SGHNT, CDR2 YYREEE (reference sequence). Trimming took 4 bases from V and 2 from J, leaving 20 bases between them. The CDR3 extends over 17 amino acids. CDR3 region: CASSPGVQSSLTDTQYF. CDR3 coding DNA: TGTGCCAGCAGCCCGGGGGTTCAGTCCTCCCTCACAGATACGCAGTATTTT.

Written as DNA, the CDR3 is TGCGCCAGCAGCTGGGACTTTGGCTCTGGAAACACCATATATTTT. It codes for CASSWDFGSGNTIYF. The chain links TRBV5-1 to TRBJ1-3, with a possible D match to TRBD1 (5 bases). Deletions cut 3 bases from V and 0 bases from J, with 10 bases between. The CDR3 consists of 15 residues. Per germline, CDR1 SGHRS and CDR2 YFSETQ.

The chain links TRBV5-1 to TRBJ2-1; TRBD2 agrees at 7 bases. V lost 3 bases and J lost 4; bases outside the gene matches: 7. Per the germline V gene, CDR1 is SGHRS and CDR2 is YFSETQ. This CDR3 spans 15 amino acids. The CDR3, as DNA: TGCGCCAGCAGCTACCCCCTGCGGGGGTACAATGAGCAGTTCTTC. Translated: CASSYPLRGYNEQFF.

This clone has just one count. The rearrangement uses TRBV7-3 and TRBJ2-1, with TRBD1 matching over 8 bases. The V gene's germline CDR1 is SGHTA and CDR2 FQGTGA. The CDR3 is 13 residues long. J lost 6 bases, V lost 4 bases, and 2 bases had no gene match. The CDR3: CASSYTGGNEQFF. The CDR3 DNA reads TGTGCCAGCAGCTACACAGGGGGCAATGAGCAGTTCTTC. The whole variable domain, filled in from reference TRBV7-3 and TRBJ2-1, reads GAGVSQTPSNKVTEKGKYVELRCDPISGHTALYWYRQSLGQGPEFLIYFQGTGAADDSGLPNDRFFAVRPEGSVSTLKIQRTERGDSAVYLCASSYTGGNEQFFGPGTRLTVL.

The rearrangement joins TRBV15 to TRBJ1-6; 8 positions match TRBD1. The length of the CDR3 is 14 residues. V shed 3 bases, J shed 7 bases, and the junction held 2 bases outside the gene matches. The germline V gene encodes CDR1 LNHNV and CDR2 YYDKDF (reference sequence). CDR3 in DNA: TGTGCCACCAGCAGGGACAGGGACAATTCACCCCTCCACTTT. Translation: CATSRDRDNSPLHF.

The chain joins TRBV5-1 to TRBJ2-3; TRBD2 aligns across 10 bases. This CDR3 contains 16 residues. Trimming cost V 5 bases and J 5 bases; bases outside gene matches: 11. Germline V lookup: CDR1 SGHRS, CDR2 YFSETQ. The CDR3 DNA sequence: TGCGCCAGCAGTCTGGGATTCGGGACTAGCGAAGATACGCAGTATTTT. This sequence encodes CASSLGFGTSEDTQYF.

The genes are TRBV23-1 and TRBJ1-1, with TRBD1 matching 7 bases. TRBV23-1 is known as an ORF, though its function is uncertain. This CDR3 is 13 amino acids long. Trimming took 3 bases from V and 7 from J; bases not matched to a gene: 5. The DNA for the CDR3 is TGCGCCAGCAGTCAGTCCGGGACAGATGAAGCTTTCTTT. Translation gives CASSQSGTDEAFF.

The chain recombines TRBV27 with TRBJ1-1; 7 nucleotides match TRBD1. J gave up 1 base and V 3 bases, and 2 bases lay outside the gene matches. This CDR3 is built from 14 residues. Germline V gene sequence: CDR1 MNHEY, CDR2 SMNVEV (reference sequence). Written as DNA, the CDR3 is TGTGCCAGCAGTTTCGGGACAGCGAACACTGAAGCTTTCTTT. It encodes CASSFGTANTEAFF.

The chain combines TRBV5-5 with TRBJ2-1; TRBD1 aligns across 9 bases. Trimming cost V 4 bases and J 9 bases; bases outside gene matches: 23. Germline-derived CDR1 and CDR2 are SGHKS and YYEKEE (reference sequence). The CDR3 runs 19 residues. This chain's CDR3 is CASSHFPLTGGSLVSEQFF. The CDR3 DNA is TGTGCCAGCAGCCACTTTCCGTTGACAGGGGGATCGTTGGTAAGTGAGCAGTTCTTC.

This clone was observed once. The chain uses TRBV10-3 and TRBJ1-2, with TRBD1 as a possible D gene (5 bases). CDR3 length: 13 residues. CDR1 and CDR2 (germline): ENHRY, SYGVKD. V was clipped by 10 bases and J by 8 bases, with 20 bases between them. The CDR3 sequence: CATTRDREGGYTF. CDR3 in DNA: TGTGCCACGACCCGGGACCGGGAGGGAGGCTACACCTTC.

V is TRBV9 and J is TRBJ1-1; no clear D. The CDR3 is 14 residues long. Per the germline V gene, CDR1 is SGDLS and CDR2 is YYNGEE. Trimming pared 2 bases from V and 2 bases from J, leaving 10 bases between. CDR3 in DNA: TGTGCCAGCAGCGTTAAGTCGGTAAACACTGAAGCTTTCTTT. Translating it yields CASSVKSVNTEAFF.

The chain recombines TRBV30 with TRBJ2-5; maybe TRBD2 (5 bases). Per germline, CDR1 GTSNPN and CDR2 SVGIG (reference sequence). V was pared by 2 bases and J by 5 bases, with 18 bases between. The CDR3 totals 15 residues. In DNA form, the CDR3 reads TGTGCCTGGAGTACCCCGACTAAAGGCAGGGAGACCCAGTACTTC. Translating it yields CAWSTPTKGRETQYF.